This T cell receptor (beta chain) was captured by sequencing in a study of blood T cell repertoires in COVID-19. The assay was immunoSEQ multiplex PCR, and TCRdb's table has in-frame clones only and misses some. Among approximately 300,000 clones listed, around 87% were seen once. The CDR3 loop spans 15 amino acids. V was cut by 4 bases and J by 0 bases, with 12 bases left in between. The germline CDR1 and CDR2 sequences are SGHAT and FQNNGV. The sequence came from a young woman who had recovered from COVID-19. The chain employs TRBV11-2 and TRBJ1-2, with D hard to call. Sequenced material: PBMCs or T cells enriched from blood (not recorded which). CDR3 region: CASSSRRATNYGYTF. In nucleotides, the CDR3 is TGTGCCAGCAGCTCACGGAGGGCCACTAACTATGGCTACACCTTC.